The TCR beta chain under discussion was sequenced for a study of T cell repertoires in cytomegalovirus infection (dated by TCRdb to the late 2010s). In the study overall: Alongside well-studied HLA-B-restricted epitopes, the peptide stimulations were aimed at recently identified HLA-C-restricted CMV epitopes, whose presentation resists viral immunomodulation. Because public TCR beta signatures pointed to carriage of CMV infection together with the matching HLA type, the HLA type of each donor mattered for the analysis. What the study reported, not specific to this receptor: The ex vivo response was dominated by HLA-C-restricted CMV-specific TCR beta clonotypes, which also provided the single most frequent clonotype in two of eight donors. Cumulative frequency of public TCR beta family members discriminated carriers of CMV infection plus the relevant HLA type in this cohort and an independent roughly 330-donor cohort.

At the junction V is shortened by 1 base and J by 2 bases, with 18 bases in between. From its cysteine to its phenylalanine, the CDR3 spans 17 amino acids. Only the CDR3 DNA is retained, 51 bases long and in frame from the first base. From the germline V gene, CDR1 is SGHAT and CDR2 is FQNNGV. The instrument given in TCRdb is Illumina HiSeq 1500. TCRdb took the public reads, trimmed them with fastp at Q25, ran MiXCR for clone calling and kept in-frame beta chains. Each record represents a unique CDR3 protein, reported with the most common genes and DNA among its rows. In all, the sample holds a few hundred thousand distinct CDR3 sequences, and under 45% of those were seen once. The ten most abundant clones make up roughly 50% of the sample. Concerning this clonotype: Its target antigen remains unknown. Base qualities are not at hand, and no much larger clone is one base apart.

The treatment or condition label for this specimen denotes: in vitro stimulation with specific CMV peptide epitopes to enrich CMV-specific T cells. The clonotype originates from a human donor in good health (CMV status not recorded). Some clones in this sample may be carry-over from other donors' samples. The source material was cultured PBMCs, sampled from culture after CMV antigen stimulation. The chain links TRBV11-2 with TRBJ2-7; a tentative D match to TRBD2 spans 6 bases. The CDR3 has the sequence CASSLGGVGTLTYEQYF. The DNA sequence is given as TGTGCCAGCAGCTTAGGGGGCGTGGGGACTCTAACCTACGAGCAGTACTTC.